This T cell receptor (beta chain) was found in a study of control samples from healthy donors and cancer patients. Produced via immunoSEQ multiplex PCR; TCRdb's table is partial and in-frame only. Of roughly 160,000 clones listed, 88% are singletons. Germline V gene sequence: CDR1 LNHDA, CDR2 SQIVND (reference sequence). This CDR3 contains 15 residues. Germline trimming cut 6 bases from V and 3 bases from J; bases unmatched to any gene: 3. The chain has TRBV19 and TRBJ2-1; 12 nucleotides agree with TRBD2. Source material: blood. This clonotype was sampled from a woman younger than 45 in good health. In DNA form, the CDR3 reads TGTGCCAGTAGACTAGCGGGGGGCTACTACAATGAGCAGTTCTTC. As protein: CASRLAGGYYNEQFF.